The rows below give T cell receptor beta chains drawn from one sample of a study of OX40 agonist ivuxolimab in advanced cancers. The protocol was immunoSEQ multiplex PCR, while the TCRdb copy is restricted to in-frame clones and leaves out a portion. This sample has roughly 61,000 clones; 75% to 85% occur once, and the top ten carry more than 0.65%. Sequencing used CD4+ or CD8+ T cells sorted from blood, obtained in a trial of the OX40 agonist ivuxolimab. The receptors originated from an adult with an advanced solid tumor such as melanoma, head and neck, liver or kidney cancer. CDR3s include the opening cysteine and the closing phenylalanine or tryptophan. Fields, in order: CDR3 length, J gene, V gene, D gene, clone size, CDR3 protein, CDR3 DNA. A D gene is named only where the DNA matches it firmly. A clone size is listed for some rows: how often the clone was seen (once, few, many), or a class if it is expanded.

len: 13
j_gene: TRBJ1-5
v_gene: TRBV19
d_gene: TRBD1
abundance: .
CDR3aa: CATWGQGNQPQHF
CDR3nt: TGTGCCACCTGGGGACAGGGCAATCAGCCCCAGCATTTT

len: 16
j_gene: TRBJ1-5
v_gene: TRBV19
d_gene: .
abundance: .
CDR3aa: CASSLRGTEPNQPQHF
CDR3nt: TGTGCCAGTAGTCTACGAGGAACGGAACCCAATCAGCCCCAGCATTTT

len: 15
j_gene: TRBJ2-7
v_gene: TRBV5-6
d_gene: .
abundance: .
CDR3aa: CASSLRRGPTYEQYF
CDR3nt: TGTGCCAGCAGCTTGAGGCGGGGGCCAACCTACGAGCAGTACTTC

len: 13
j_gene: TRBJ1-4
v_gene: TRBV19
d_gene: .
abundance: .
CDR3aa: CASYRDDNEKLFF
CDR3nt: TGTGCCAGTTACAGGGATGATAATGAAAAACTGTTTTTT

len: 15
j_gene: TRBJ1-1
v_gene: TRBV10-2
d_gene: TRBD1
abundance: .
CDR3aa: CASSESHRGSTEAFF
CDR3nt: TGCGCCAGCAGTGAGTCCCACAGGGGGAGCACTGAAGCTTTCTTT

len: 15
j_gene: TRBJ2-3
v_gene: TRBV7-6
d_gene: .
abundance: .
CDR3aa: CASSLVRGTAPTQYF
CDR3nt: TGTGCCAGCAGCTTAGTCCGTGGCACCGCGCCTACGCAGTATTTT

len: 15
j_gene: TRBJ1-3
v_gene: TRBV5-1
d_gene: .
abundance: .
CDR3aa: CASSLGSQGVNTIYF
CDR3nt: TGCGCCAGCAGCTTGGGCAGCCAGGGAGTTAACACCATATATTTT

len: 13
j_gene: TRBJ2-5
v_gene: TRBV5-4
d_gene: .
abundance: once
CDR3aa: CASSSDWTETQYF
CDR3nt: TGTGCCAGCAGCTCGGACTGGACGGAGACCCAGTACTTC

len: 14
j_gene: TRBJ2-5
v_gene: TRBV11-2
d_gene: .
abundance: few
CDR3aa: CASSLAGGGETQYF
CDR3nt: TGTGCCAGCAGCTTAGCGGGGGGCGGGGAGACCCAGTACTTC

len: 14
j_gene: TRBJ2-3
v_gene: TRBV19
d_gene: .
abundance: .
CDR3aa: CASSIMAITDTQYF
CDR3nt: TGTGCCAGTAGTATAATGGCTATCACAGATACGCAGTATTTT

len: 16
j_gene: TRBJ2-3
v_gene: TRBV15
d_gene: TRBD1
abundance: .
CDR3aa: CATSREGTARTDTQYF
CDR3nt: TGTGCCACCAGCAGGGAAGGGACAGCCCGGACAGATACGCAGTATTTT

len: 17
j_gene: TRBJ2-5
v_gene: TRBV5-4
d_gene: .
abundance: .
CDR3aa: CASSLGALLGPGETQYF
CDR3nt: TGTGCCAGCAGCTTGGGGGCTCTCTTGGGTCCGGGGGAGACCCAGTACTTC

len: 14
j_gene: TRBJ1-1
v_gene: TRBV19
d_gene: .
abundance: .
CDR3aa: CASSPDGKNTEAFF
CDR3nt: TGTGCCAGTAGTCCGGACGGGAAGAACACTGAAGCTTTCTTT

len: 14
j_gene: TRBJ2-7
v_gene: TRBV10-3
d_gene: TRBD2
abundance: .
CDR3aa: CAIGGTSGGYEQYF
CDR3nt: TGTGCCATCGGAGGGACTAGCGGGGGTTACGAGCAGTACTTC

len: 12
j_gene: TRBJ2-5
v_gene: TRBV27
d_gene: .
abundance: .
CDR3aa: CASSRGRETQYF
CDR3nt: TGTGCCAGCAGTCGGGGGCGGGAGACCCAGTACTTC

len: 15
j_gene: TRBJ1-3
v_gene: TRBV13
d_gene: .
abundance: .
CDR3aa: CASSSLVTGGNTIYF
CDR3nt: TGTGCCAGCAGCAGCCTTGTGACAGGAGGAAACACCATATATTTT

len: 14
j_gene: TRBJ1-6
v_gene: TRBV19
d_gene: TRBD1
abundance: once
CDR3aa: CASTYRGDNSPLHF
CDR3nt: TGTGCCAGTACGTACAGGGGGGATAATTCACCCCTCCACTTT

len: 16
j_gene: TRBJ1-1
v_gene: TRBV5-1
d_gene: TRBD1
abundance: .
CDR3aa: CASSTGTGGRSTEAFF
CDR3nt: TGCGCCAGCAGCACCGGGACAGGGGGTCGGAGCACTGAAGCTTTCTTT

len: 15
j_gene: TRBJ1-4
v_gene: TRBV6-5
d_gene: TRBD1
abundance: .
CDR3aa: CASSTGTGGGEKLFF
CDR3nt: TGTGCCAGCAGTACGGGGACAGGGGGTGGGGAAAAACTGTTTTTT

len: 14
j_gene: TRBJ1-1
v_gene: TRBV12-5
d_gene: .
abundance: .
CDR3aa: CASGRDGLNTEAFF
CDR3nt: TGTGCTAGTGGTAGGGACGGCTTGAACACTGAAGCTTTCTTT

len: 12
j_gene: TRBJ1-2
v_gene: TRBV6-5
d_gene: .
abundance: .
CDR3aa: CAGVIFGYGYTF
CDR3nt: TGTGCCGGTGTAATCTTCGGCTATGGCTACACCTTC

len: 13
j_gene: TRBJ1-1
v_gene: TRBV7-2
d_gene: .
abundance: .
CDR3aa: CASSTQGLGEAFF
CDR3nt: TGTGCCAGCAGCACTCAGGGTCTAGGTGAAGCTTTCTTT

len: 14
j_gene: TRBJ1-6
v_gene: TRBV18
d_gene: .
abundance: .
CDR3aa: CASSPEGRDSPLHF
CDR3nt: TGTGCCAGCTCACCTGAGGGGCGGGATTCACCCCTCCACTTT

len: 13
j_gene: TRBJ2-2
v_gene: TRBV2
d_gene: .
abundance: once
CDR3aa: CASSPGVPGELFF
CDR3nt: TGTGCCAGCAGCCCCGGGGTGCCCGGGGAGCTGTTTTTT

len: 15
j_gene: TRBJ1-4
v_gene: TRBV27
d_gene: TRBD1
abundance: .
CDR3aa: CASSSPGTGNQKLFF
CDR3nt: TGTGCCAGCAGTTCACCCGGGACAGGGAATCAAAAACTGTTTTTT

len: 15
j_gene: TRBJ2-5
v_gene: TRBV12-5
d_gene: .
abundance: once
CDR3aa: CASGLVLGFQETQYF
CDR3nt: TGTGCTAGTGGTTTGGTATTAGGTTTTCAAGAGACCCAGTACTTC

len: 16
j_gene: TRBJ1-5
v_gene: TRBV5-5
d_gene: TRBD1
abundance: .
CDR3aa: CASSWAGGWGNQPQHF
CDR3nt: TGTGCCAGCAGCTGGGCAGGGGGCTGGGGCAATCAGCCCCAGCATTTT

len: 16
j_gene: TRBJ2-1
v_gene: TRBV11-2
d_gene: TRBD2
abundance: .
CDR3aa: CASSLDRSGGAHEQFF
CDR3nt: TGTGCCAGCAGCTTAGATCGTAGCGGGGGGGCCCATGAGCAGTTCTTC

len: 12
j_gene: TRBJ2-5
v_gene: TRBV6-6
d_gene: .
abundance: once
CDR3aa: CASSWTEETQYF
CDR3nt: TGTGCCAGCAGCTGGACAGAGGAGACCCAGTACTTC

len: 11
j_gene: TRBJ2-5
v_gene: TRBV6-1
d_gene: .
abundance: .
CDR3aa: CASSLGWTQYF
CDR3nt: TGTGCCAGCAGTCTCGGGTGGACCCAGTACTTC

len: 16
j_gene: TRBJ1-4
v_gene: TRBV5-4
d_gene: .
abundance: .
CDR3aa: CASSPGGREFGEKLFF
CDR3nt: TGTGCCAGCAGTCCAGGAGGCAGGGAATTCGGAGAAAAACTGTTTTTT

len: 15
j_gene: TRBJ1-4
v_gene: TRBV7-2
d_gene: .
abundance: .
CDR3aa: CASSLEVLRGEKLFF
CDR3nt: TGTGCCAGCAGCTTAGAAGTGTTAAGAGGGGAAAAACTGTTTTTT

len: 13
j_gene: TRBJ2-5
v_gene: TRBV2
d_gene: TRBD1
abundance: .
CDR3aa: CASRTGGQETQYF
CDR3nt: TGTGCCAGCAGGACAGGGGGTCAAGAGACCCAGTACTTC

len: 14
j_gene: TRBJ2-5
v_gene: TRBV5-6
d_gene: .
abundance: .
CDR3aa: CASSPEVRSETQYF
CDR3nt: TGTGCCAGCAGCCCGGAGGTTCGGTCGGAGACCCAGTACTTC

len: 14
j_gene: TRBJ2-7
v_gene: TRBV2
d_gene: TRBD1
abundance: .
CDR3aa: CASRPGQASGEQYF
CDR3nt: TGTGCCAGCAGACCGGGACAGGCGAGCGGCGAGCAGTACTTC

len: 12
j_gene: TRBJ2-1
v_gene: TRBV19
d_gene: TRBD1
abundance: few
CDR3aa: CASSIAQGEQFF
CDR3nt: TGTGCCAGTAGTATAGCACAGGGGGAGCAGTTCTTC

len: 12
j_gene: TRBJ1-1
v_gene: TRBV6-5
d_gene: .
abundance: .
CDR3aa: CASKAGGTEAFF
CDR3nt: TGTGCCAGCAAGGCGGGGGGCACTGAAGCTTTCTTT

len: 14
j_gene: TRBJ1-1
v_gene: TRBV6-6
d_gene: .
abundance: .
CDR3aa: CASSYSGDRGEAFF
CDR3nt: TGTGCCAGCAGTTACTCGGGGGATCGGGGTGAAGCTTTCTTT

len: 16
j_gene: TRBJ1-5
v_gene: TRBV2
d_gene: TRBD1
abundance: .
CDR3aa: CASRDTGGGRNQPQHF
CDR3nt: TGTGCCAGCAGAGATACAGGGGGCGGGCGGAATCAGCCCCAGCATTTT

len: 14
j_gene: TRBJ1-1
v_gene: TRBV10-1
d_gene: .
abundance: .
CDR3aa: CASSRTRTNTEAFF
CDR3nt: TGCGCCAGCAGTCGTACTAGAACGAACACTGAAGCTTTCTTT

len: 11
j_gene: TRBJ1-2
v_gene: TRBV29-1
d_gene: .
abundance: .
CDR3aa: CSVQVVSGYTF
CDR3nt: TGCAGCGTACAGGTTGTAAGTGGCTACACCTTC